A selection of T cell receptor beta chains follows, all from one sample in a study of control samples from healthy donors and cancer patients. Sequenced by immunoSEQ multiplex PCR; TCRdb stores in-frame clones only, minus some. This table has 200,000 or so clones, around 93% appearing once. The sequenced sample was blood. These receptors all come from a man in his thirties or forties in good health. The CDR3 runs from the conserved cysteine through the conserved F or W.

TRBV5-4,CASSFPGLAGGRTDTQYF
TRBV21-1,CASTKLGEGEGAFF
TRBV5-1,CASSSGQGLSTDTQYF
TRBV12-3/TRBV12-4,CASGAASTDTQYF
TRBV4-1,CASSQEQQPQHTQYF
TRBV27,CASSLRGQGANQPQHF
TRBV5-1,CASSLVSSGGVGNEQFF
TRBV6-5,CASTPDRGSNQPQHF
TRBV18,CASSPRDGEETQYF
TRBV5-1,CASSTGQGNSYEQYF
TRBV3-1/TRBV3-2,CASSHTGGYSNQPQHF
TRBV12-1,CASSDSLGGDTGELFF